This T cell receptor beta chain was recovered during a study of TIL therapy for anti-PD-1-resistant metastatic lung cancer. Germline V gene lookup returns CDR1 SGHDN and CDR2 FVKESK. The CDR3 has 15 residues. Between the trimmed V and J ends, which lost 2 bases and 3 bases, there was a span of 11 bases. Indicated time point: pre-treatment sample, taken before nivolumab and TIL therapy. This was the immunoSEQ v3 assay. Sequencing was performed with immunoSEQ multiplex PCR; in TCRdb, only in-frame clones are kept and a portion is missing. The table records some 57,000 clones, around 90% of them present only once.

The source material was blood, sampled at baseline. V usage is TRBV14 and J usage is TRBJ2-1, with D possibly matching TRBD2 (5 bases). The source of this sequence is a person aged 25-85 years with non-small cell lung cancer. The CDR3 reads CASSQRLAIYNEQFF. CDR3 sequence (DNA): TGTGCCAGCAGCCAACGGCTAGCCATCTACAATGAGCAGTTCTTC.